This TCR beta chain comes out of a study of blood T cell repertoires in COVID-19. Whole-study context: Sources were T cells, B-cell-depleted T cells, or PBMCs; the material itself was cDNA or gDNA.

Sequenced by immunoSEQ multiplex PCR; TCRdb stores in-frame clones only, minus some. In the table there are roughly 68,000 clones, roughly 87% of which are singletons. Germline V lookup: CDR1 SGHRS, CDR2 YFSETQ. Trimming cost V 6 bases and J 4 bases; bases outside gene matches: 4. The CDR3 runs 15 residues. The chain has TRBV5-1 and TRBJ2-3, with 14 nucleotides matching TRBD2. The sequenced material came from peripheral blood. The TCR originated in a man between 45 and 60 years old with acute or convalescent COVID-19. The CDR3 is CASTRLAGGADTQYF. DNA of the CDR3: TGCGCCAGCACCAGACTAGCGGGGGGGGCAGATACGCAGTATTTT.